Listed here are 15 T cell receptor beta chains from one sample, sequenced in a study of shared clonotypes between healthy human individuals (dated by TCRdb to about 2020). Libraries came from the immunoSEQ multiplex PCR assay. TCRdb stores this immuneACCESS table with in-frame sequences only. Part of the clones is absent; in the studies checked, under half of the shortfall reflects unresolved V genes, and no reason is known for the rest. For this sample the table gives approximately 2.3 million clones, of which roughly 93% were detected only once. The ten most abundant clones make up about 0.39% of the sample. Sequencing was performed on naive CD4+ T cells from PBMCs. The cell subset or site label, as the study defines it: CD45RA+ positively selected. Source of these receptors: a man aged 18-30 years in good health. Some clones in this sample may be carry-over from other donors' samples.

The chain joins TRBV28 to TRBJ2-7, with TRBD2 matching over 13 bases. Germline V gene lookup returns CDR1 MDHEN and CDR2 SYDVKM. This CDR3 is 18 amino acids long. V lost 6 bases to trimming and J lost 4 bases; unmatched junction nucleotides: 15. CDR3 amino acids: CASRTGGVLAGGPYEQYF. The DNA of the CDR3 is TGTGCCAGCAGGACGGGGGGCGTACTAGCGGGAGGGCCTTACGAGCAGTACTTC.

The V call is TRBV2, the J call TRBJ1-1; 7 bases fit TRBD1. The CDR3 extends over 14 amino acids. Germline V gene lookup returns CDR1 SNHLY and CDR2 FYNNEI. The V gene end was trimmed by 4 bases and the J gene end by 6 bases; junction bases not matched to a gene: 8. The CDR3 loop reads CASSGMTGLAEAFF. DNA for the CDR3: TGTGCCAGCAGTGGGATGACAGGGCTCGCTGAAGCTTTCTTT.

The V gene is TRBV5-1, the J gene TRBJ1-2; D ambiguous. Per the germline V gene, CDR1 is SGHRS and CDR2 is YFSETQ. V was shortened by 5 bases and J by 4 bases, with 15 bases between the two germline ends. There are 14 residues in the CDR3. CDR3 protein: CASSYDWQAYGYTF. In nucleotides, the CDR3 is TGCGCCAGCAGTTATGACTGGCAGGCCTATGGCTACACCTTC.

The chain is built from TRBV20-1 and TRBJ1-2; perhaps TRBD1 as D (5 bases). V lost 5 bases to trimming and J lost 7 bases, with 8 bases between them. The CDR3 has 10 amino acids. Germline CDR1 DFQATT, CDR2 SNEGSKA (reference sequence). The CDR3, as DNA: TGCAGTGCTGGGGCGGTTGGCTACACCTTC. Protein: CSAGAVGYTF.

The V gene is TRBV5-4, the J gene TRBJ2-7; possible D gene TRBD2, 6 bases. The CDR3 consists of 14 residues. With 3 bases removed from V and 3 bases from J, the gap between germline ends came to 13 bases. Germline CDR1 and CDR2: SGHNT and YYREEE (reference sequence). CDR3: CASSSGTGIYEQYF. The CDR3 coding sequence is TGTGCCAGCAGCTCCGGGACTGGGATCTACGAGCAGTACTTC.

The chain is built from TRBV7-9 and TRBJ2-1, with 9 positions matching TRBD2. The germline gives CDR1 SEHNR, CDR2 FQNEAQ (reference sequence). V was clipped by 6 bases and J by 8 bases; unmatched bases: 11. This CDR3 has 15 residues. CDR3 nucleotide sequence: TGTGCCAGCAGATCAAGACTAGCGGCTTATGATGAGCAGTTCTTC. Translated: CASRSRLAAYDEQFF.

The chain uses TRBV5-4 and TRBJ2-7; D ambiguous. This CDR3 has 15 residues. V gave up 0 bases and J gave up 2 bases, with 12 bases separating them. The germline V gene has CDR1 SGHNT and CDR2 YYREEE (reference sequence). CDR3 residues: CASSLAARSPYEQYF. DNA for the CDR3: TGTGCCAGCAGCTTGGCCGCCAGGTCACCCTACGAGCAGTACTTC. Using reference TRBV5-4 and TRBJ2-7 for the parts outside the CDR3, the full variable domain is ETGVTQSPTHLIKTRGQQVTLRCSSQSGHNTVSWYQQALGQGPQFIFQYYREEENGRGNFPPRFSGLQFPNYSSELNVNALELDDSALYLCASSLAARSPYEQYFGPGTRLTVT.

This clone was observed a handful of times. The chain combines TRBV6-1 with TRBJ1-1; the match to TRBD1 covers 7 bases. This CDR3 contains 16 residues. Losses at the gene ends were 3 bases for V and 1 base for J; bases not matched to a gene: 8. Germline values: CDR1 MNHNS, CDR2 SASEGT. The CDR3: CASSDRGRGGNTEAFF. CDR3 nucleotide sequence: TGTGCCAGCAGTGATAGGGGGCGAGGAGGGAACACTGAAGCTTTCTTT.

This chain connects TRBV11-2 to TRBJ2-1; D unresolved. Germline assignment: CDR1 SGHAT and CDR2 FQNNGV. CDR3 length: 13 residues. The V end was cut by 8 bases, the J end by 2 bases, with 10 bases between. In DNA, the CDR3 is TGTGCCAGCCATACAAGCACCTACAATGAGCAGTTCTTC. Its protein is CASHTSTYNEQFF. Based on the CDR3 plus reference TRBV11-2 and TRBJ2-1, the full variable domain is EAGVAQSPRYKIIEKRQSVAFWCNPISGHATLYWYQQILGQGPKLLIQFQNNGVVDDSQLPKDRFSAERLKGVDSTLKIQPAKLEDSAVYLCASHTSTYNEQFFGPGTRLTVL.

The chain joins TRBV19 to TRBJ1-2, with 7 bases matching TRBD1. Unmatched junction bases numbered 10, after V lost 6 bases and J lost 3 bases. The CDR3 extends over 15 amino acids. Germline lookup yields CDR1 LNHDA and CDR2 SQIVND (reference sequence). CDR3 residues: CASRKRTGTDYGYTF. CDR3 DNA: TGTGCCAGTAGGAAAAGAACCGGGACAGACTATGGCTACACCTTC. Full variable domain (remainder filled in from reference TRBV19 and TRBJ1-2): DGGITQSPKYLFRKEGQNVTLSCEQNLNHDAMYWYRQDPGQGLRLIYYSQIVNDFQKGDIAEGYSVSREKKESFPLTVTSAQKNPTAFYLCASRKRTGTDYGYTFGSGTRLTVV.

The chain has TRBV6-5 and TRBJ1-1, with TRBD1 identical over 7 bases. The V and J ends lost 2 bases and 7 bases, in that order; junction bases with no gene match: 13. Germline V gene data show CDR1 as MNHEY and CDR2 as SVGAGI. The CDR3 has 16 amino acids. The CDR3 here is CASSYPLGRGQNEAFF. In DNA form, the CDR3 reads TGTGCCAGCAGTTACCCCCTTGGTCGGGGACAGAATGAAGCTTTCTTT.

As regards this clone: The sample contains more than one DNA sequence encoding this CDR3. The V and J genes are TRBV6-5 and TRBJ2-7, with a tentative D call TRBD2 (6 bases). CDR3 size: 14 residues. The V end lost 6 bases, the J end lost 0 bases, and 12 bases lay between the germline ends. Germline assignment: CDR1 MNHEY and CDR2 SVGAGI. The CDR3, as DNA: TGTGCCAGCAGGCGGACGGGAGACTCCTACGAGCAGTACTTC. Its translation is CASRRTGDSYEQYF.

CDR3: CASSFGTSSTDTQYF. CDR3 nucleotides: TGTGCCAGCAGCTTCGGGACTAGCAGCACAGATACGCAGTATTTT. V gene TRBV11-2 combines with J gene TRBJ2-3, with 9 bases aligning to TRBD2. CDR1 and CDR2 from the germline V gene are SGHAT and FQNNGV. This CDR3 is built from 15 residues. Trimming cost V 3 bases and J 0 bases; bases outside gene matches: 1.

The chain joins TRBV28 to TRBJ2-1, with TRBD2 matching 10 bases. The CDR3 has 16 residues. Trimming removed 3 bases from V and 0 bases from J; junction bases left unmatched: 2. CDR1 and CDR2 from the germline V gene are MDHEN and SYDVKM. The CDR3 protein is CASSFVAGGSYNEQFF. CDR3 sequence (DNA): TGTGCCAGCAGTTTTGTAGCGGGGGGCTCCTACAATGAGCAGTTCTTC.

J is TRBJ2-7 and V is TRBV19; D not resolved. The CDR3 totals 13 residues. Germline V gene sequence: CDR1 LNHDA, CDR2 SQIVND (reference sequence). The ends were cut back, 1 base at V and 6 bases at J, with 10 bases in the middle. CDR3: CASSIGIPREQYF. In DNA form, the CDR3 reads TGTGCCAGTAGTATAGGGATCCCGCGCGAGCAGTACTTC.